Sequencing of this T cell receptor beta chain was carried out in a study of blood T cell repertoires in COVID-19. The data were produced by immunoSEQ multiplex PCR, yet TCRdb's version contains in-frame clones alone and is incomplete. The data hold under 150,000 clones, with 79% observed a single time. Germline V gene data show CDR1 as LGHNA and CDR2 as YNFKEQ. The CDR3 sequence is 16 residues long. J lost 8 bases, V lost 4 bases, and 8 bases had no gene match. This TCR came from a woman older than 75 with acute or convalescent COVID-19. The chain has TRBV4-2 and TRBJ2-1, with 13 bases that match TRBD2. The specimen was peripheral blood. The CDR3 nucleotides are TGTGCCAGCAGCCGAAGAAGGACTAGCGGGAGTGATGAGCAGTTCTTC. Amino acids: CASSRRRTSGSDEQFF.